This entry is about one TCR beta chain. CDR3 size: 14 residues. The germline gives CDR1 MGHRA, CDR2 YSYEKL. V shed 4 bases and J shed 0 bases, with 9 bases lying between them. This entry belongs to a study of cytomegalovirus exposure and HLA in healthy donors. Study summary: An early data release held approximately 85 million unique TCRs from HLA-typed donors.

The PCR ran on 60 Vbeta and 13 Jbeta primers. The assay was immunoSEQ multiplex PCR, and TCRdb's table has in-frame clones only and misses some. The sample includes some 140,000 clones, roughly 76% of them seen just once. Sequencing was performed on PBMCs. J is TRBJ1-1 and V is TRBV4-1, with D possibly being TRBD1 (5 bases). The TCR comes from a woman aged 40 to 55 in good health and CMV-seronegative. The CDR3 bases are TGCGCCAGCAGCCTCCGGGGGTTGAACACTGAAGCTTTCTTT. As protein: CASSLRGLNTEAFF.